The source of this TCR beta chain is a study of T cells after yellow fever vaccination. At least ten counts were recorded for this clonotype. With 5 bases removed from V and 5 bases from J, the gap between germline ends came to 9 bases. This CDR3 spans 12 amino acids. Germline CDR1 is LNHNV and CDR2 is YYDKDF (reference sequence). MiXCR, applied by TCRdb to the 5' RACE reads, yields one record per CDR3 protein. The repertoire holds around 160,000 distinct CDR3 sequences, approximately 6.7% seen once, with approximately 2.5% in the top ten. This clonotype was sampled from a man aged 18 to 30 who received the YFV17D yellow fever vaccine. This chain connects TRBV15 to TRBJ1-1; maybe TRBD1 (5 bases). Source: CD4+ T cells sorted from PBMCs, taken 5 to 6 days after the first yellow fever vaccination. DNA of the CDR3: TGTGCCACCAGCTGGGGGAAGACTGAAGCTTTCTTT. It is translated as CATSWGKTEAFF.